This TCR beta chain appears in the sequencing data of a study of blood T cell repertoires in COVID-19. At the level of the study: Material from acute and convalescent COVID-19 was sourced from the United States, Italy and Spain. PBMCs, B-cell-depleted T cells, or T cells provided the cDNA or gDNA that made up the material.

Authors' processing steps: Reference gene primer amplification in the assay estimated nucleated cell counts. Method: immunoSEQ multiplex PCR; TCRdb's copy keeps in-frame clones and lacks some. V, J and clone size are those of that table, while D and trimming were read from the DNA. This table has tens of thousands of clones, more than 75% appearing once. This CDR3 region has 18 residues. Germline CDR1 reads SGHTA; CDR2 reads FQGNSA. Trimming left V 0 bases short and J 0 bases short, with 16 bases between. The chain carries TRBV7-2 and TRBJ2-3; tentatively, D is TRBD2 (6 bases). This clonotype originated in an elderly woman with acute or convalescent COVID-19. Sequences were obtained from peripheral blood. CDR3 in amino acids: CASSLASQRAPSTDTQYF. CDR3 in DNA: TGTGCCAGCAGCTTAGCGAGCCAGCGGGCCCCTAGCACAGATACGCAGTATTTT.